The rows below give T cell receptor beta chains drawn from one sample of a study of siplizumab effects on memory and regulatory T cells. Assay: immunoSEQ multiplex PCR; the TCRdb copy retains only in-frame clones and omits some. The table includes around 100,000 clones, around 90% detected once. Specimen: CD4+ T cells sorted from blood. These receptors all come from a human donor in good health. Both conserved end residues are part of each CDR3. D genes are given only for firm matches. Expanded clones are given a class, and other clones once, few, many or no size at all.

-	-	TRBV6-1	15	TRBJ2-5	TGTGCCAGCAGTGAAATGTCGGGGAGCCAAGAGACCCAGTACTTC	CASSEMSGSQETQYF
TRBD1	-	TRBV7-3	13	TRBJ2-3	TGTGCCAGCAGCTCCGGCAGGGGGGATACGCAGTATTTT	CASSSGRGDTQYF
TRBD2	once	TRBV29-1	14	TRBJ2-2	TGCAGCGTTGAGAGCGGGACGAACACCGGGGAGCTGTTTTTT	CSVESGTNTGELFF
-	once	TRBV30	16	TRBJ2-6	TGTGCCTGGGGGACCTGGGGTTTCTCTGGGGCCAACGTCCTGACTTTC	CAWGTWGFSGANVLTF
TRBD1	-	TRBV19	15	TRBJ1-3	TGTGCCACCAGTTCTAGACAGGGGTCTGGAAACACCATATATTTT	CATSSRQGSGNTIYF
TRBD1	-	TRBV28	15	TRBJ1-6	TGTGCCAGCAGACCAGGGGGGATTTATAATTCACCCCTCCACTTT	CASRPGGIYNSPLHF
-	-	TRBV5-4	12	TRBJ2-7	TGTGCCAGCAGCCCCTCTGTGGTGGAGCAGTACTTC	CASSPSVVEQYF
-	once	TRBV11-2	15	TRBJ1-5	TGTGCCAGCAGCTTTGGTGCCGGCCTCAATCAGCCCCAGCATTTT	CASSFGAGLNQPQHF
-	-	TRBV28	14	TRBJ1-1	TGTGCCAGCAGTACTAGGACGGGGAACACTGAAGCTTTCTTT	CASSTRTGNTEAFF
-	-	TRBV6-1	13	TRBJ1-2	TGTGCCAGCAGTGAGGCAGGGGACGAGGGCTACACCTTC	CASSEAGDEGYTF
TRBD2	-	TRBV11-2	15	TRBJ2-1	TGTGCCAGTAGACTCCCCACGGGAGGGTCTGGGGAGCAGTTCTTC	CASRLPTGGSGEQFF
-	-	TRBV5-6	11	TRBJ2-1	TGTGCCAGCAGCTCAATCGGGGAGCAGTTCTTC	CASSSIGEQFF
-	-	TRBV28	14	TRBJ2-5	TGTGCCAGCAAAGTCGTGGGGGAGCGGGAGACCCAGTACTTC	CASKVVGERETQYF
-	-	TRBV28	12	TRBJ1-1	TGTGCCAGCAGTCAGATGAACACTGAAGCTTTCTTT	CASSQMNTEAFF
TRBD1	-	TRBV10-1	14	TRBJ2-7	TGCGCCAGCAGGACCGGGACAGGGGCATACGAGCAGTACTTC	CASRTGTGAYEQYF
-	-	TRBV19	17	TRBJ2-1	TGTGCCAGTAGTATTCTGGGCGGGGTGAGCTCCTACAATGAGCAGTTCTTC	CASSILGGVSSYNEQFF
-	-	TRBV28	13	TRBJ2-7	TGTGCCACCTTGACTGGGGGTCGGTACGAGCAGTACTTC	CATLTGGRYEQYF
TRBD2	-	TRBV28	15	TRBJ2-3	TGTGCCGTTTGGGGGACTAGCACCGGTACAGATACGCAGTATTTT	CAVWGTSTGTDTQYF
-	-	TRBV29-1	11	TRBJ2-5	TGCAGCGTGTGGCGGCAAGAGACCCAGTACTTC	CSVWRQETQYF
-	-	TRBV15	16	TRBJ2-3	TGTGCCACCAGCAGAGAGGGGGGACAGAACATGCATACGCAGTATTTT	CATSREGGQNMHTQYF
-	-	TRBV5-1	15	TRBJ2-7	TGCGCCAGCAGCTTGATGCAGGGGACATCCTACGAGCAGTACTTC	CASSLMQGTSYEQYF
-	-	TRBV4-2	15	TRBJ2-3	TGTGCCAGCAGCCTAGCTCGAGGAGTCACAGATACGCAGTATTTT	CASSLARGVTDTQYF
TRBD1	-	TRBV13	14	TRBJ2-5	TGTGCCAGCAGCCGGACAGGGGTGCGTGAGACCCAGTACTTC	CASSRTGVRETQYF
-	-	TRBV9	16	TRBJ2-4	TGTGCCAGCAGCGTAGGTTTTAGCGAGGGGAAAAACATTCAGTACTTC	CASSVGFSEGKNIQYF
TRBD1	-	TRBV28	13	TRBJ2-7	TGTGCCATTAGCTGGACAGGCTCCTACGAGCAGTACTTC	CAISWTGSYEQYF
TRBD2	-	TRBV11-1	15	TRBJ2-7	TGTGCCAGCAGCTTGGGCGGGAGGGCCGAGTACGAGCAGTACTTC	CASSLGGRAEYEQYF
-	-	TRBV18	16	TRBJ2-4	TGTGCCAGCTCACCGATAAGGGGAGAGGCCAAAAACATTCAGTACTTC	CASSPIRGEAKNIQYF